This TCR beta chain was captured by sequencing in a study of T cells after yellow fever vaccination. Study-wide context: Researchers used SMART-Seq v4 Ultra Low Input to prepare fractions that had low cell numbers.

Study results and limitations: The study found a weaker secondary response that peaked faster, day 5 versus 15.

This clonotype was picked up a small number of times. Its antigen is currently unknown. V lost 0 bases and J 5 bases, leaving 16 bases between the germline ends. The CDR3 totals 16 residues. Germline assignment: CDR1 KGHSH and CDR2 LQKENI. TCRdb ran MiXCR on the 5' RACE reads and lists one entry per CDR3 protein. The sample has 500,000 to 650,000 distinct CDR3 sequences, roughly 14% seen once. The sequence derives from a man younger than 40 who received the YFV17D yellow fever vaccine. The chain couples TRBV18 to TRBJ2-5; D gene unclear. The sequencing used PBMCs, collected on the day of the yellow fever booster vaccination. The CDR3 DNA reads TGTGCCAGCTCACCACCGGGTAGCAGCCAAGAGGAGACCCAGTACTTC. Its protein is CASSPPGSSQEETQYF.